Below, 19 T cell receptor beta chains from the same sample are listed, as sequenced in a study of cytomegalovirus exposure and HLA in healthy donors. A multiplex PCR was run with 60 Vbeta primers and 13 Jbeta primers. Here immunoSEQ multiplex PCR was the method, and the copy in TCRdb shows in-frame clones only, minus some. The data contain about 60,000 clones, around 70% of them singletons. The sample taken for sequencing was PBMCs. Receptors were obtained from a woman in her sixties or seventies in good health and CMV-seropositive.

The rearrangement joins TRBV4-2 to TRBJ2-1, with 7 positions matching TRBD2. The CDR3 is 15 amino acids. The junction had 9 bases not matched to a gene; V was cut back by 1 base and J by 9 bases. In germline, CDR1 is LGHNA, CDR2 YNFKEQ. CDR3 residues: CASSQGMRLAIEQFF. In DNA, the CDR3 is TGTGCCAGCAGCCAAGGGATGAGACTAGCTATTGAGCAGTTCTTC.

This clone was counted only a few times. The V call is TRBV18, the J call TRBJ1-1; D unresolved. The germline CDR1 and CDR2 sequences are KGHSH and LQKENI. The V end was cut by 3 bases, the J end by 7 bases, with 15 bases between. This CDR3 region has 14 residues. Written as DNA, the CDR3 is TGTGCCAGCTCACCCTCCCTCGAGGAGAGTGAAGCTTTCTTT. Translating gives CASSPSLEESEAFF.

CDR3 sequence reads: CASSQGPIDRSRGYTF. CDR3 in DNA: TGCGCCAGCAGCCAGGGTCCAATCGACAGGTCGCGGGGCTACACCTTC. The chain combines TRBV4-1 with TRBJ1-2; D is possibly TRBD1 (6 bases). The V end lost 3 bases, the J end lost 8 bases, and 22 bases lay between the germline ends. Germline-derived CDR1 and CDR2 are MGHRA and YSYEKL. CDR3 length: 16 residues.

The sample holds a few counts of this clone. This chain connects TRBV12-2 to TRBJ2-5; the D segment call TRBD1 is taken from the table without a DNA check. TRBV12-2 is labeled a pseudogene. The CDR3 sequence is 16 residues long. DNA of the CDR3: TGTGCAAGTCGCTCCAAGGACAGGGACCTTTCAAAGACCCAGTACTTC. This encodes CASRSKDRDLSKTQYF.

This clone turned up a few times. A far larger clone is one nucleotide away, so this likely arose from a read error. J is TRBJ1-5 and V is TRBV19; D unclear. Trimming left V 8 bases short and J 3 bases short, with 17 bases between. Germline CDR1 and CDR2: LNHDA and SQIVND (reference sequence). The CDR3 spans 15 residues. The CDR3 bases are TGTGCCAGTCGTCACTGGGCTACCTACAATCAGCCCCAGCATTTT. As protein: CASRHWATYNQPQHF.

The chain has TRBV2 and TRBJ2-3; 7 nucleotides line up with TRBD2. Trimming at V came to 6 bases and at J to 11 bases, leaving 11 bases not matched to a gene. The CDR3 loop spans 13 amino acids. Germline V CDR1 and CDR2: SNHLY, FYNNEI. CDR3 residues: CASSSGDYLGQYF. Written as DNA, the CDR3 is TGTGCCAGCAGCTCCGGGGACTATTTGGGGCAGTATTTT.

This clone occurred a few times. The chain joins TRBV7-8 to TRBJ1-5; weak D call: TRBD1 (6 bases). CDR1 and CDR2 from the germline V gene are SGHVS and FQNEAQ. The CDR3 loop spans 17 amino acids. Deletions cut 5 bases from V and 3 bases from J, with 20 bases between. The CDR3 nucleotides are TGTGCCAGCAGCCTACTACCTTGGGGGCAGGTCAATCAGCCCCAGCATTTT. Its protein product is CASSLLPWGQVNQPQHF.

In regard to this clone: A read error may produce the germline difference seen at one junction end. The chain couples TRBV7-7 to TRBJ2-1, with TRBD1 matching over 8 bases. Per germline, CDR1 SSHAT and CDR2 FNYEAQ (reference sequence). The CDR3 is 15 residues long. The DNA of the CDR3 is TGTGCTAGCAGCCAAGGACAGGGTCCCTACAATGAGCAGTTCTTC. This codes for CASSQGQGPYNEQFF.

The rearrangement links TRBV7-8 to TRBJ1-4; 7 nucleotides align to TRBD1. V lost 0 bases, J lost 1 base, and 8 bases stayed unmatched. The germline V gene encodes CDR1 SGHVS and CDR2 FQNEAQ. This CDR3 contains 18 residues. This CDR3 is CASSLARDSTLTNEKLFF. Written as DNA, the CDR3 is TGTGCCAGCAGCTTAGCGCGGGACAGCACCCTAACTAATGAAAAACTGTTTTTT.

The sample holds a few counts of this clone. This chain joins TRBV6-1 and TRBJ2-1; tentative D call: TRBD1 (5 bases). The CDR3 spans 15 residues. V shed 8 bases and J shed 0 bases, with 14 bases lying between them. Germline V gene data show CDR1 as MNHNS and CDR2 as SASEGT. The CDR3 region has the DNA TGTGCCAGCGTAGGGGCGGTAGGCTCCTACAATGAGCAGTTCTTC. Translated, it gives CASVGAVGSYNEQFF.

This clone came up many times. The chain couples TRBV6-1 to TRBJ2-3, with TRBD1 matching 7 bases. Germline V gene lookup returns CDR1 MNHNS and CDR2 SASEGT. The CDR3 is 15 amino acids. The junction had 7 bases not matched to a gene; V was cut back by 6 bases and J by 1 base. CDR3 sequence reads: CASRARDSRTDTQYF. CDR3 in DNA: TGTGCCAGCAGAGCGAGGGACAGCCGCACAGATACGCAGTATTTT.

DNA of the CDR3: TGTGCCAGCTCACCTGGGACAGGGGGCGTTCAGCCCCAGCATTTT. This codes for CASSPGTGGVQPQHF. The V call is TRBV18, the J call TRBJ1-5; 12 nucleotides align to TRBD1. CDR1 KGHSH and CDR2 LQKENI come from the germline V gene. The CDR3 loop spans 15 amino acids. Trimming took 3 bases from V and 6 from J; bases not matched to a gene: 3.

The gene calls are TRBV7-2 and TRBJ2-5; D may be TRBD2 (6 bases). Germline V lookup: CDR1 SGHTA, CDR2 FQGNSA. V shed 1 base and J shed 5 bases, with 17 bases lying between them. The CDR3 loop spans 16 amino acids. The CDR3 region has the DNA TGTGCCAGCAGCTTAGTGATAGGAGGTGGGGGGGAGACCCAGTACTTC. It is translated as CASSLVIGGGGETQYF.

The CDR3 nucleotides read TGTGCCAGTACCCTTAGCGGGGGGCCCCAAGAGACCCAGTACTTC. Its translation: CASTLSGGPQETQYF. The rearrangement links TRBV19 to TRBJ2-5; 10 bases match TRBD2. Trimming removed 7 bases from V and 1 base from J; junction bases left unmatched: 6. The CDR3 contains 15 residues. The germline gives CDR1 LNHDA, CDR2 SQIVND (reference sequence).

This sequence joins TRBV6-1 and TRBJ1-2; 7 positions agree with TRBD1. The germline V gene has CDR1 MNHNS and CDR2 SASEGT. The length of the CDR3 is 14 residues. V lost 6 bases, J lost 4 bases, and 8 bases stayed unmatched. The CDR3 sequence is CASRPPGQSYGYTF. CDR3 DNA: TGTGCCAGCAGACCGCCGGGACAGTCCTATGGCTACACCTTC.

DNA of the CDR3: TGTGCCAGCAGCGCTGCGGTGTCAGATACGCAGTATTTT. Its protein is CASSAAVSDTQYF. The J gene is TRBJ2-3, the V gene TRBV9, with D unresolved. V was clipped by 3 bases and J by 4 bases, with 9 bases between them. Germline V gives CDR1 SGDLS, CDR2 YYNGEE. This CDR3 is 13 amino acids long.

This clone was detected only once. The chain recombines TRBV5-1 with TRBJ2-7, with 9 bases identical to TRBD2. CDR1 and CDR2 from the germline V gene are SGHRS and YFSETQ. V shed 0 bases, J shed 1 base, and the junction held 2 bases outside the gene matches. This CDR3 region has 15 residues. CDR3 amino acids: CASSLESGGSYEQYF. Written as DNA, the CDR3 is TGCGCCAGCAGCTTGGAAAGCGGGGGGTCCTACGAGCAGTACTTC. Filled out from reference TRBV5-1 and TRBJ2-7, the complete variable domain reads KAGVTQTPRYLIKTRGQQVTLSCSPISGHRSVSWYQQTPGQGLQFLFEYFSETQRNKGNFPGRFSGRQFSNSRSEMNVSTLELGDSALYLCASSLESGGSYEQYFGPGTRLTVT.

J is TRBJ1-2 and V is TRBV5-1; D may be TRBD1 (6 bases). The length of the CDR3 is 15 residues. Deletions cut 0 bases from V and 8 bases from J, with 17 bases between. Germline lookup yields CDR1 SGHRS and CDR2 YFSETQ. The CDR3 loop reads CASSLETSGARGYTF. CDR3 DNA: TGCGCCAGCAGCTTGGAGACGTCAGGGGCTAGAGGCTACACCTTC.

The rearrangement joins TRBV30 to TRBJ2-1; D is perhaps TRBD1 (5 bases). Trimming took off 5 bases at V and 4 bases at J, with 6 bases between the two ends. The V gene's germline CDR1 is GTSNPN and CDR2 SVGIG (reference sequence). The CDR3 totals 11 residues. The CDR3 loop is CAWDSYNEQFF. The CDR3 DNA sequence: TGTGCCTGGGACAGTTACAATGAGCAGTTCTTC. Full variable domain (missing parts from reference TRBV30 and TRBJ2-1): SQTIHQWPATLVQPVGSPLSLECTVEGTSNPNLYWYRQAAGRGLQLLFYSVGIGQISSEVPQNLSASRPQDRQFILSSKKLLLSDSGFYLCAWDSYNEQFFGPGTRLTVL.